The rows below give T cell receptor beta chains drawn from one sample of a study of CD8+CD57+ T cells in acquired aplastic anemia. From the reads, TCRdb called clonotypes with MiXCR, one entry per CDR3 protein. The sample lists a few hundred thousand distinct CDR3 sequences, approximately 33% occurring once. The specimen was sorted CD4+, CD8+, or CD8+CD57+ T cells (not recorded which) from PBMCs. These receptors came from a human donor with aplastic anemia. CDR3s include the opening cysteine and the closing phenylalanine or tryptophan. The order of the fields is D gene, J gene, V gene, CDR3 protein. The D gene is left open where the match is weak.

d_call: TRBD1
j_call: TRBJ2-1
v_call: TRBV7-3
cdr3_aa: CTSSPTGAPEDYNEQFF

d_call: TRBD1
j_call: TRBJ1-5
v_call: TRBV2
cdr3_aa: CASSDLPGGNNQPQHF

d_call: NA
j_call: TRBJ1-6
v_call: TRBV12-3/TRBV12-4
cdr3_aa: CASSLTGYNSPLHF

d_call: NA
j_call: TRBJ1-6
v_call: TRBV25-1
cdr3_aa: CASMRRLEGSYNSPLHF

d_call: NA
j_call: TRBJ2-1
v_call: TRBV9
cdr3_aa: CASSVRGEAYNEQFF

d_call: NA
j_call: TRBJ1-3
v_call: TRBV12-3/TRBV12-4
cdr3_aa: CASSFGKRGAAGNTIYF

d_call: NA
j_call: TRBJ1-2
v_call: TRBV19
cdr3_aa: CASSIDISRVGYTF

d_call: NA
j_call: TRBJ1-6
v_call: TRBV25-1
cdr3_aa: CASSVGGAKNSPLHF

d_call: TRBD2
j_call: TRBJ2-1
v_call: TRBV7-8
cdr3_aa: CASSLAGRATKYEQFF

d_call: NA
j_call: TRBJ1-5
v_call: TRBV15
cdr3_aa: CATSRDSQGNQPQHF

d_call: NA
j_call: TRBJ2-1
v_call: TRBV11-1
cdr3_aa: CASSLDINSYNEQFF

d_call: NA
j_call: TRBJ1-2
v_call: TRBV4-3
cdr3_aa: CASSQDGVGYGYTF

d_call: TRBD2
j_call: TRBJ2-1
v_call: TRBV7-3
cdr3_aa: CASSLSSGRPDEQFF

d_call: TRBD1
j_call: TRBJ1-5
v_call: TRBV2
cdr3_aa: CATTRDRSNQPQHF

d_call: NA
j_call: TRBJ1-1
v_call: TRBV11-2
cdr3_aa: CASSLEGDNLNTEAFF